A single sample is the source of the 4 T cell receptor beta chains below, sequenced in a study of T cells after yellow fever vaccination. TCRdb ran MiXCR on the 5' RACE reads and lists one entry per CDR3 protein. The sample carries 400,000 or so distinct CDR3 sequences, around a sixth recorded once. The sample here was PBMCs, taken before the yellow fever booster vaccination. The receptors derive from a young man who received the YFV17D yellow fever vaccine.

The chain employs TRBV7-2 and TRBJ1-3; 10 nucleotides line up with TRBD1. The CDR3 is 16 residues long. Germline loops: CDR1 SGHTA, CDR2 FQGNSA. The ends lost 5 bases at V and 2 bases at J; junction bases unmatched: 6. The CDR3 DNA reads TGTGCCAGCAGCCGACAGGGGGCCTCTGCTGGAAACACCATATATTTT. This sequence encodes CASSRQGASAGNTIYF.

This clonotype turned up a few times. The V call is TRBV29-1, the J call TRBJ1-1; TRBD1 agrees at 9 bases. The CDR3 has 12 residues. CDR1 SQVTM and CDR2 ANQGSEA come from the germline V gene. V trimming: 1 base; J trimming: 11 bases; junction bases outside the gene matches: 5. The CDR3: CSVEGTGESAFF. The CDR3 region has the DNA TGCAGCGTTGAAGGGACAGGGGAATCCGCTTTCTTT.

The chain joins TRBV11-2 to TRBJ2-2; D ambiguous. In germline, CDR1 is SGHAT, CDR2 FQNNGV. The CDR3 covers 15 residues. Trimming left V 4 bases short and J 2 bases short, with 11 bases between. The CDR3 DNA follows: TGTGCCAGCAGCTCTGCCCCATTAAACACCGGGGAGCTGTTTTTT. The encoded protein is CASSSAPLNTGELFF.

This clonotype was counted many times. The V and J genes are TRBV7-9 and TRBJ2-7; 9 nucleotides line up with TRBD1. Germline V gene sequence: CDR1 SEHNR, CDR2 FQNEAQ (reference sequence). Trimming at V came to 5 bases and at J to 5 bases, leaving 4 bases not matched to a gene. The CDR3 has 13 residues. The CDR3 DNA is TGTGCCAGCAGCGGCCGGGACAGGGACGAGCAGTACGTC. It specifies CASSGRDRDEQYV.